Shown below are 31 T cell receptor beta chains from a single sample sequenced in a study of cytomegalovirus exposure and HLA in healthy donors. The PCR made use of 60 Vbeta and 13 Jbeta primers. The data were produced by immunoSEQ multiplex PCR, yet TCRdb's version contains in-frame clones alone and is incomplete. The data contain fewer than 100,000 clones, roughly four fifths of them singletons. The sample was PBMCs. All receptors come from a female donor in good health and CMV-seronegative.

The chain is built from TRBV2 and TRBJ2-1, with TRBD2 matching over 12 bases. This CDR3 region has 15 residues. The germline V gene encodes CDR1 SNHLY and CDR2 FYNNEI. Losses at the gene ends were 6 bases for V and 4 bases for J; bases not matched to a gene: 4. The CDR3 reads CASRRTSGIYNEQFF. Here the CDR3 DNA reads TGTGCCAGCAGGCGGACTAGCGGGATATACAATGAGCAGTTCTTC.

This chain uses TRBV28 with TRBJ1-5; D remains ambiguous. Germline CDR1 reads MDHEN; CDR2 reads SYDVKM. V dropped 11 bases and J dropped 6 bases, with 17 bases sitting between them. The length of the CDR3 is 13 residues. DNA for the CDR3: TGTGCCGGTAACAAGTTGGCATTTCAGCCCCAGCATTTT. Translating gives CAGNKLAFQPQHF. Looking up the rest from reference TRBV28 and TRBJ1-5 gives the full variable domain: DVKVTQSSRYLVKRTGEKVFLECVQDMDHENMFWYRQDPGLGLRLIYFSYDVKMKEKGDIPEGYSVSREKKERFSLILESASTNQTSMYLCAGNKLAFQPQHFGDGTRLSIL.

This rearrangement joins TRBV10-3 to TRBJ1-5, with 9 bases matching TRBD1. V was pared by 10 bases and J by 2 bases, with 3 bases of the junction left unmatched. This CDR3 region has 13 residues. Germline V lookup: CDR1 ENHRY, CDR2 SYGVKD. The CDR3 loop is CASTGGGNQPQHF. Written as DNA, the CDR3 is TGTGCCAGCACAGGGGGCGGCAATCAGCCCCAGCATTTT.

The chain links TRBV18 to TRBJ1-6, with a tentative D call TRBD1 (5 bases). V lost 2 bases, J lost 10 bases, and 12 bases lay in between. The germline V gene has CDR1 KGHSH and CDR2 LQKENI. The CDR3 loop spans 14 amino acids. Here the CDR3 DNA reads TGTGCCAGCTCACCAGGGAGGGGCGAGTCACCCCTCCACTTT. It specifies CASSPGRGESPLHF.

This sequence joins TRBV5-1 and TRBJ2-3; 11 bases are a match to TRBD2. V lost 3 bases to trimming and J lost 6 bases; unmatched junction nucleotides: 6. Germline V gene lookup returns CDR1 SGHRS and CDR2 YFSETQ. This CDR3 is built from 15 residues. The CDR3 coding sequence is TGCGCCAGCAGCTGGGGACTAGCGGTTAGGGATACGCAGTATTTT. It yields the protein CASSWGLAVRDTQYF.

The chain uses TRBV7-2 and TRBJ2-1; TRBD2 aligns across 9 bases. This CDR3 is 14 amino acids long. Germline CDR1 and CDR2: SGHTA and FQGNSA. The V gene end was trimmed by 5 bases and the J gene end by 6 bases; junction bases not matched to a gene: 5. CDR3 DNA sequence: TGTGCCAGCAGCACGGGACTAGCCCCCAATGAGCAGTTCTTC. Its protein is CASSTGLAPNEQFF.

The chain employs TRBV5-4 and TRBJ2-1, with TRBD2 as a possible D gene (6 bases). The germline gives CDR1 SGHNT, CDR2 YYREEE (reference sequence). CDR3 length: 13 residues. V was clipped by 4 bases and J by 3 bases, with 8 bases between them. The CDR3 reads CASSRRGYNEQFF. In DNA, the CDR3 is TGTGCCAGCAGCCGGCGGGGCTACAATGAGCAGTTCTTC.

The CDR3 loop reads CASSSDDRDGYTF. DNA of the CDR3: TGTGCCAGCAGTTCGGATGACAGGGACGGCTACACCTTC. The chain joins TRBV7-3 to TRBJ1-2; TRBD1 agrees at 7 bases. The CDR3 covers 13 residues. Germline assignment: CDR1 SGHTA and CDR2 FQGTGA. With 6 bases clipped from V and 8 bases from J, the junction kept 9 bases outside the gene matches.

This chain connects TRBV29-1 to TRBJ1-2, with TRBD1 identical over 10 bases. Unmatched junction bases numbered 3, after V lost 3 bases and J lost 2 bases. The CDR3 loop spans 14 amino acids. Per the germline V gene, CDR1 is SQVTM and CDR2 is ANQGSEA. The CDR3 DNA sequence: TGCAGCGTTGAGCCGGGACAGGGGAACTATGGCTACACCTTC. This sequence encodes CSVEPGQGNYGYTF.

The chain carries TRBV7-3 and TRBJ2-5, with 7 positions matching TRBD1. Germline CDR1 reads SGHTA; CDR2 reads FQGTGA. This CDR3 has 16 residues. The J segment lost 0 bases and the V segment lost 4 bases, leaving 8 bases of the junction unmatched. The DNA for the CDR3 is TGTGCCAGCAGCTCAAGGGGGCGCGGGTACCAAGAGACCCAGTACTTC. It translates to CASSSRGRGYQETQYF.

The chain joins TRBV7-9 to TRBJ2-1; D possibly corresponds to TRBD2 (6 bases). Germline V gives CDR1 SEHNR, CDR2 FQNEAQ (reference sequence). The CDR3 length is 12 residues. With 5 bases removed from V and 8 bases from J, the gap between germline ends came to 10 bases. The CDR3 sequence is CASSPWGDEQFF. DNA of the CDR3: TGTGCCAGCAGCCCCTGGGGGGATGAGCAGTTCTTC.

This chain connects TRBV7-2 to TRBJ2-3; D not resolved. Trimming shortened V by 5 bases and J by 5 bases, and 11 bases separated the two germline ends. Per germline, CDR1 SGHTA and CDR2 FQGNSA. This CDR3 spans 13 amino acids. The CDR3 bases are TGTGCCAGCAGCCCGCCGAACGGAGATACGCAGTATTTT. Translation: CASSPPNGDTQYF.

Concerning this clone: The junction and the germline gene differ at one end; a read error may be behind it. The chain employs TRBV28 and TRBJ2-1, with 7 bases that match TRBD1. Germline V gene sequence: CDR1 MDHEN, CDR2 SYDVKM. The CDR3 length is 14 residues. The CDR3 nucleotides are TGTGCCAGCACTTTACAGGGGTCCTACAATGAGCAGTTCTTC. It yields the protein CASTLQGSYNEQFF.

The chain has TRBV18 and TRBJ2-7; D gene uncertain. From germline, CDR1 is KGHSH and CDR2 LQKENI. V lost 6 bases and J 1 base, leaving 19 bases between the germline ends. This CDR3 is built from 16 residues. DNA of the CDR3: TGTGCCAGCTCCCCAACTTCGAATCTTTTGTCCTACGAGCAGTACTTC. Translating gives CASSPTSNLLSYEQYF.

The chain employs TRBV5-1 and TRBJ2-3, with D possibly TRBD1 on 6 matching bases. Germline V gene data show CDR1 as SGHRS and CDR2 as YFSETQ. The CDR3 runs 16 residues. The ends were cut back, 0 bases at V and 0 bases at J, with 11 bases in the middle. For the CDR3, the DNA is TGCGCCAGCAGCTTGGCAGGGGATCCTAGCACAGATACGCAGTATTTT. Protein sequence: CASSLAGDPSTDTQYF.

This clone was seen only a few times. The V gene is TRBV19, the J gene TRBJ2-2; D uncertain. V shed 4 bases and J shed 4 bases, with 7 bases lying between them. This CDR3 is built from 13 residues. From germline, CDR1 is LNHDA and CDR2 SQIVND (reference sequence). CDR3 region: CASSSPVTGELFF. DNA for the CDR3: TGTGCCAGTAGTAGCCCGGTCACCGGGGAGCTGTTTTTT.

J is TRBJ1-4 and V is TRBV7-9; the match to TRBD1 covers 11 bases. Trimming at V came to 5 bases and at J to 8 bases, leaving 7 bases not matched to a gene. CDR3 length equals 15 residues. Germline CDR1 is SEHNR and CDR2 is FQNEAQ (reference sequence). Here the CDR3 reads CASSLDRGHLEKLFF. CDR3 DNA sequence: TGTGCCAGCAGCCTGGACAGGGGGCATTTGGAAAAACTGTTTTTT.

This chain links TRBV27 with TRBJ1-2; 10 positions agree with TRBD1. Germline V gene sequence: CDR1 MNHEY, CDR2 SMNVEV (reference sequence). The CDR3 spans 14 residues. J lost 2 bases, V lost 7 bases, and 4 bases had no gene match. For the CDR3, the DNA is TGTGCCAGCAACAAGACAGGGGGCAACTATGGCTACACCTTC. It codes for CASNKTGGNYGYTF.

The J gene is TRBJ2-1, the V gene TRBV9, with 9 nucleotides matching TRBD2. Per germline, CDR1 SGDLS and CDR2 YYNGEE. The CDR3 spans 18 residues. Losses at the gene ends were 0 bases for V and 3 bases for J; bases not matched to a gene: 10. CDR3 DNA sequence: TGTGCCAGCAGCGTAGGTCTAGCGGGACGGTTACTCTACAATGAGCAGTTCTTC. This encodes CASSVGLAGRLLYNEQFF.

This clone showed up just a few times. The gene calls are TRBV29-1 and TRBJ1-1; 10 positions agree with TRBD1. The CDR3 extends over 13 amino acids. Germline CDR1 reads SQVTM; CDR2 reads ANQGSEA. The junction had 4 bases not matched to a gene; V was cut back by 7 bases and J by 2 bases. This CDR3 is CSARTGGNTEAFF. DNA of the CDR3: TGCAGCGCCCGGACAGGGGGAAACACTGAAGCTTTCTTT.

The CDR3 nucleotides read TGTGCCAGTAGTATGACAGTATATGGCTACACCTTC. Translation gives CASSMTVYGYTF. The chain joins TRBV19 to TRBJ1-2, with a possible D match to TRBD1 (5 bases). The germline gives CDR1 LNHDA, CDR2 SQIVND (reference sequence). The length of the CDR3 is 12 residues. Trimming pared 3 bases from V and 5 bases from J, leaving 7 bases between.

The V and J genes are TRBV27 and TRBJ1-5; 10 bases fit TRBD1. This CDR3 has 15 amino acids. V gave up 2 bases and J gave up 7 bases; unmatched junction bases: 5. CDR1 is MNHEY and CDR2 is SMNVEV in the germline V gene (reference sequence). In DNA form, the CDR3 reads TGTGCCAGCAGTTTAGTTGGACAGGGGGAACAGCCCCAGCATTTT. Residues: CASSLVGQGEQPQHF.

This sequence joins TRBV28 and TRBJ2-7, with 8 bases fitting TRBD1. Looked up from germline, CDR1 is MDHEN and CDR2 is SYDVKM. The CDR3 runs to 15 residues. With 6 bases clipped from V and 2 bases from J, the junction kept 9 bases outside the gene matches. The CDR3 sequence is CASSQQDREAYEQYF. Here the CDR3 DNA reads TGTGCCAGCAGCCAACAGGACAGGGAGGCCTACGAGCAGTACTTC.

The rearrangement uses TRBV6-1 and TRBJ1-4; D is unresolved. The CDR3 is made up of 17 amino acids. CDR1 MNHNS and CDR2 SASEGT come from the germline V gene. The V and J ends lost 2 bases and 4 bases respectively, with 17 bases between them. CDR3 coding DNA: TGTGCCAGCAGTGAACAACCATTAAACAGCCTTAATGAAAAACTGTTTTTT. This translates into CASSEQPLNSLNEKLFF.

To note about this clone: The junction and the germline gene differ at one end; a read error may be behind it. The chain joins TRBV7-2 to TRBJ2-6; D is perhaps TRBD1 (5 bases). The CDR3 loop spans 16 amino acids. The germline CDR1 and CDR2 sequences are SGHTA and FQGNSA. The CDR3: CASSLGQTSGANVLTF. In DNA form, the CDR3 reads TGTGCCAGCAGCTTAGGCCAGACCTCTGGGGCTAACGTCCTGACTTTC.

The chain links TRBV5-1 to TRBJ2-5, with a tentative D call TRBD2 (5 bases). Germline CDR1 SGHRS, CDR2 YFSETQ. This CDR3 region has 15 residues. Trimming took 0 bases from V and 2 from J, leaving 11 bases between them. CDR3 DNA: TGCGCCAGCAGCTTGGTTGGCGGGTCACAAGAGACCCAGTACTTC. Its protein product is CASSLVGGSQETQYF. Full variable domain (remainder filled in from reference TRBV5-1 and TRBJ2-5): KAGVTQTPRYLIKTRGQQVTLSCSPISGHRSVSWYQQTPGQGLQFLFEYFSETQRNKGNFPGRFSGRQFSNSRSEMNVSTLELGDSALYLCASSLVGGSQETQYFGPGTRLLVL.

The J gene is TRBJ2-3, the V gene TRBV4-1, with 13 nucleotides matching TRBD2. V shed 4 bases and J 2 bases; nucleotides not matched to a gene: 15. The CDR3 loop spans 20 amino acids. Germline V gene lookup returns CDR1 MGHRA and CDR2 YSYEKL. CDR3 amino acids: CASSRGRGTSGAYITDTQYF. DNA for the CDR3: TGCGCCAGCAGCCGAGGGAGAGGGACTAGCGGGGCATATATCACAGATACGCAGTATTTT.

The V and J genes are TRBV5-1 and TRBJ2-7, with TRBD1 matching over 12 bases. The CDR3 extends over 15 amino acids. After removal of 4 bases from V and 4 bases from J, the junction contained 6 bases not matched to a gene. Germline CDR1 reads SGHRS; CDR2 reads YFSETQ. The CDR3 region is CASSPGQGAPYEQYF. For the CDR3, the DNA is TGCGCCAGCAGCCCGGGACAGGGGGCGCCTTACGAGCAGTACTTC.

This sequence joins TRBV30 and TRBJ2-3, with D possibly matching TRBD2 (5 bases). This CDR3 is built from 13 residues. Germline V gene lookup returns CDR1 GTSNPN and CDR2 SVGIG (reference sequence). V was shortened by 3 bases and J by 2 bases, with 9 bases between the two germline ends. CDR3 residues: CAWSERTTDTQYF. The CDR3 nucleotides are TGTGCCTGGAGCGAGCGGACCACAGATACGCAGTATTTT.

The V call is TRBV7-2, the J call TRBJ1-5, with 8 bases fitting TRBD1. Germline CDR1 reads SGHTA; CDR2 reads FQGNSA. The CDR3 consists of 16 residues. V was clipped by 5 bases and J by 4 bases; unmatched bases: 10. The CDR3 coding sequence is TGTGCCAGCAGCGATCAGGGGGCAGTCCTTAATCAGCCCCAGCATTTT. Its translation: CASSDQGAVLNQPQHF.

Comment on this clone: Germline and junction disagree at one end, which may indicate a read error. The sample carries other DNA sequences with the same CDR3. The DNA of the CDR3 is TGTGCCAGCACCCCACAGGGGGCCACGAACACTGAAGCTTTTTTT. As protein: CASTPQGATNTEAFF. The chain couples TRBV6-5 to TRBJ1-1; 9 nucleotides line up with TRBD1. The CDR3 has 15 amino acids. Germline V CDR1 and CDR2: MNHEY, SVGAGI.